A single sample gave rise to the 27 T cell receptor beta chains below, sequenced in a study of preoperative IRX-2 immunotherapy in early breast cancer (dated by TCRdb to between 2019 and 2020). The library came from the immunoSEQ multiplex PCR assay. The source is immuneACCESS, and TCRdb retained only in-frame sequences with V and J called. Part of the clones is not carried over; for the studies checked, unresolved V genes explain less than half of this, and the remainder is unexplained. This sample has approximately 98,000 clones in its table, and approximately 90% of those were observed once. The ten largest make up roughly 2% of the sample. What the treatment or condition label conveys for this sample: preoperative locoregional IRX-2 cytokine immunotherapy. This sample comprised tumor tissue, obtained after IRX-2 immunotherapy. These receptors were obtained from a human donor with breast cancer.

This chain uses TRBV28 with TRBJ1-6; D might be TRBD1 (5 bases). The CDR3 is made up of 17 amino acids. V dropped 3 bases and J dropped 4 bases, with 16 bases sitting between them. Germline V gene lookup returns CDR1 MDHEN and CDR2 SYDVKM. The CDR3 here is CASSFPADSFYNSPLHF. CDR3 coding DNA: TGTGCCAGCAGTTTTCCCGCCGACAGCTTTTATAATTCACCCCTCCACTTT.

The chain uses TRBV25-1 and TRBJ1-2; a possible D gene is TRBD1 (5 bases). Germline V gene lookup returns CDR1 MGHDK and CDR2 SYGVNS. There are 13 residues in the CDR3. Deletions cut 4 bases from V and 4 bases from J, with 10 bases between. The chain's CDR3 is CASSGGKVYGYTF. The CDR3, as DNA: TGTGCCAGCAGTGGGGGCAAGGTCTATGGCTACACCTTC.

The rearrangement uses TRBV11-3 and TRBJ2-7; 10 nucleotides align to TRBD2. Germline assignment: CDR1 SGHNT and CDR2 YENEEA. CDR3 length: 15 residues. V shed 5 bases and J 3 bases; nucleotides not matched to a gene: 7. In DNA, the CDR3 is TGTGCCAGCAGCAGGAGCGGGGGGGCCTTCTACGAGCAGTACTTC. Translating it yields CASSRSGGAFYEQYF.

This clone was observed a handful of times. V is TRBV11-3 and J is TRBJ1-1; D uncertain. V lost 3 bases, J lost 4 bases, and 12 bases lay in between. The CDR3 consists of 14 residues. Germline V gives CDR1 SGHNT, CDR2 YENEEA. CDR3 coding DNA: TGTGCCAGCAGCTTGAAACAGTTTGGCACTGAAGCTTTCTTT. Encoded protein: CASSLKQFGTEAFF.

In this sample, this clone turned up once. CDR3 in DNA: TGTGCCAGCAGCCAGTTCAGGGGCTCAAATAATTCACCCCTCCACTTT. This gives the protein CASSQFRGSNNSPLHF. The chain uses TRBV28 and TRBJ1-6; possibly TRBD1 for D (6 bases). V lost 6 bases, J lost 5 bases, and 17 bases lay in between. The CDR3 is 16 residues long. Germline V gives CDR1 MDHEN, CDR2 SYDVKM.

The CDR3 region is CAWKGVPINNEKLFF. In DNA form, the CDR3 reads TGTGCCTGGAAAGGGGTCCCCATTAATAATGAAAAACTGTTTTTT. The rearrangement links TRBV30 to TRBJ1-4; D might be TRBD1 (5 bases). V dropped 4 bases and J dropped 4 bases, with 16 bases sitting between them. The CDR3 consists of 15 residues. CDR1 and CDR2 from the germline V gene are GTSNPN and SVGIG (reference sequence).

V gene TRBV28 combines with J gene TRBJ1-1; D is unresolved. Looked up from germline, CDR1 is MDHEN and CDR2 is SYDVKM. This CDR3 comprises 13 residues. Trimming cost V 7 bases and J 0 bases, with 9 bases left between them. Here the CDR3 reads CASTVVMNTEAFF. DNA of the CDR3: TGTGCCAGCACCGTCGTAATGAACACTGAAGCTTTCTTT.

The CDR3 protein is CASSPSGPAGYEQYF. As DNA, the CDR3 is TGTGCCAGCAGTCCCTCGGGACCGGCGGGGTACGAGCAGTACTTC. The genes are TRBV6-8 and TRBJ2-7; a possible D gene is TRBD2 (6 bases). Trimming took 5 bases from V and 4 from J, leaving 18 bases between them. The CDR3 sequence is 15 residues long. Germline CDR1 is MNHGY and CDR2 is SAAAGT.

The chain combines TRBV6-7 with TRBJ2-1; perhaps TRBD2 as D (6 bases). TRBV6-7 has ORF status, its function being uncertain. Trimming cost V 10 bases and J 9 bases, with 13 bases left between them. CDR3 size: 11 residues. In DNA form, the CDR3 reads TGTGCCATCAGGGACTCGGGTGAGCAGTTCTTC. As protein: CAIRDSGEQFF.

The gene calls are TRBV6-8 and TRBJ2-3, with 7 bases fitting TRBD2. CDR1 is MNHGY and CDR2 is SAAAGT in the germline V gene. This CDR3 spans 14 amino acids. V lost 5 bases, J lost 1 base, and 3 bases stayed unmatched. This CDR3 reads CASSITSGTDTQYF. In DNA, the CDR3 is TGTGCCAGCAGTATAACTAGCGGCACAGATACGCAGTATTTT.

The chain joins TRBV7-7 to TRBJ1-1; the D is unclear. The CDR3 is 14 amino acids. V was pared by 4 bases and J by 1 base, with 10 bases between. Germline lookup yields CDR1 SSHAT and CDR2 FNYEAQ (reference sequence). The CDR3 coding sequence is TGTGCCAGCAGCTCCGACGGTCCGAACACTGAAGCTTTCTTT. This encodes CASSSDGPNTEAFF.

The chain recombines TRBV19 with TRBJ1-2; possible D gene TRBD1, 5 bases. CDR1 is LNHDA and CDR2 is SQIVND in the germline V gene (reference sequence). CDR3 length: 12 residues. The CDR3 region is CVSSTENYGYTF. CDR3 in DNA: TGTGTCTCTTCGACAGAAAACTATGGCTACACCTTC.

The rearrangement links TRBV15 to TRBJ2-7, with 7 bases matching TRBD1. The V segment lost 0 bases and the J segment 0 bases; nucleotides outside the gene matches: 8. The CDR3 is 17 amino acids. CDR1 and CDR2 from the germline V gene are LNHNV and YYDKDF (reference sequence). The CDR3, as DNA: TGTGCCACCAGCAGAGAACCCCCGGGACAGCGCTCCTACGAGCAGTACTTC. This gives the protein CATSREPPGQRSYEQYF.

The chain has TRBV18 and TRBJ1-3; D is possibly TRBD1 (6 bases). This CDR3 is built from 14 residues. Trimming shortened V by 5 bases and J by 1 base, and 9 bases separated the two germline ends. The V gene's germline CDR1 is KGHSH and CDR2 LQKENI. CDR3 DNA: TGTGCCAGCTCATTCGACAGGTCTGGAAACACCATATATTTT. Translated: CASSFDRSGNTIYF.

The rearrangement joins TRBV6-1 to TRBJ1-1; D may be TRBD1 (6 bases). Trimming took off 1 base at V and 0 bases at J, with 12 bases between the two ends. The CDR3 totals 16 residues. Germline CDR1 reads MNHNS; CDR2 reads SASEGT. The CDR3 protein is CASSEGVRGLNTEAFF. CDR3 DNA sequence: TGTGCCAGCAGTGAAGGAGTCAGGGGATTGAACACTGAAGCTTTCTTT.

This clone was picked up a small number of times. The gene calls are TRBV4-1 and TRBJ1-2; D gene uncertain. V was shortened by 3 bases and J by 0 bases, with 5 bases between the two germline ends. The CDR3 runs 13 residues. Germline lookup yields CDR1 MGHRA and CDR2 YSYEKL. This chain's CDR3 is CASSQSTNYGYTF. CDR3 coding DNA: TGCGCCAGCAGCCAGAGTACTAACTATGGCTACACCTTC.

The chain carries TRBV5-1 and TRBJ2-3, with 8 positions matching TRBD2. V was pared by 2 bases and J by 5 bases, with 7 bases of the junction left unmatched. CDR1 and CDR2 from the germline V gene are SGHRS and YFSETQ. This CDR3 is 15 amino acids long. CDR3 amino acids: CASSFPGLGQDTQYF. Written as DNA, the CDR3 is TGCGCCAGCAGCTTTCCGGGACTAGGACAAGATACGCAGTATTTT. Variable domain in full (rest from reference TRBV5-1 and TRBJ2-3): KAGVTQTPRYLIKTRGQQVTLSCSPISGHRSVSWYQQTPGQGLQFLFEYFSETQRNKGNFPGRFSGRQFSNSRSEMNVSTLELGDSALYLCASSFPGLGQDTQYFGPGTRLTVL.

The CDR3 region has the DNA TGTGCCAGTATCCCCTCGGAGGGGGCGAGCACAGATACGCAGTATTTT. Translation: CASIPSEGASTDTQYF. V is TRBV19 and J is TRBJ2-3; D may be TRBD1 (7 bases). Germline V gives CDR1 LNHDA, CDR2 SQIVND (reference sequence). Trimming left V 7 bases short and J 0 bases short, with 17 bases between. This CDR3 contains 16 residues. Complete variable domain (other parts from reference TRBV19 and TRBJ2-3): DGGITQSPKYLFRKEGQNVTLSCEQNLNHDAMYWYRQDPGQGLRLIYYSQIVNDFQKGDIAEGYSVSREKKESFPLTVTSAQKNPTAFYLCASIPSEGASTDTQYFGPGTRLTVL.

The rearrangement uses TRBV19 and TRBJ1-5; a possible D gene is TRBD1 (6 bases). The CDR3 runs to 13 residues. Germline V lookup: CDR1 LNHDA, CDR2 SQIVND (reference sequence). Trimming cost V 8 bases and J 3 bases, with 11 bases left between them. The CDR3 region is CASGQPYNQPQHF. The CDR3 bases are TGTGCCAGTGGACAGCCTTACAATCAGCCCCAGCATTTT.

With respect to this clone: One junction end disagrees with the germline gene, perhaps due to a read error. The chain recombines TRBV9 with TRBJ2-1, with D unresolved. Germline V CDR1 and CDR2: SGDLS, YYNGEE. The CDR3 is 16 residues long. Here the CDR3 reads CASSVAPAESYNEQFF. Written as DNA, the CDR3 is TGTGCCAGCAGTGTAGCCCCGGCAGAATCCTACAATGAGCAGTTCTTC.

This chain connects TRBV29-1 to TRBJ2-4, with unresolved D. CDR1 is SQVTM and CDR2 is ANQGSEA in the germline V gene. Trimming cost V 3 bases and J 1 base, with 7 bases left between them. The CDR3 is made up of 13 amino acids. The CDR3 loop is CSVEGRAKNIQYF. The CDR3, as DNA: TGCAGCGTTGAGGGAAGGGCCAAAAACATTCAGTACTTC.

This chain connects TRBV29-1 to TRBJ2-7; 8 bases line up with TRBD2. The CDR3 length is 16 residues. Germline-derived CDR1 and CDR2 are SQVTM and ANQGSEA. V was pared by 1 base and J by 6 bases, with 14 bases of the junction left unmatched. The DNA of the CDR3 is TGCAGCGTTGAAGTGTGGAGCGGGAGAACTAGTGGCGAGCAGTACTTC. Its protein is CSVEVWSGRTSGEQYF.

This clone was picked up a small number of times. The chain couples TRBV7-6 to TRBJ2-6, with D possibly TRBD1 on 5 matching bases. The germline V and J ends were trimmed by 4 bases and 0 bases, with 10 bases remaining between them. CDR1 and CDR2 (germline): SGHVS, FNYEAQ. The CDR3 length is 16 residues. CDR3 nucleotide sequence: TGTGCCAGCAGCTATCGGACACCCTCTGGGGCCAACGTCCTGACTTTC. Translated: CASSYRTPSGANVLTF.

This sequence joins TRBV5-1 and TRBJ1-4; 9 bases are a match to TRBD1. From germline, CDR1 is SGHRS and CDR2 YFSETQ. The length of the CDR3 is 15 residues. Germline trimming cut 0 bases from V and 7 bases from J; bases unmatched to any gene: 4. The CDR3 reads CASSLEYRGREKLFF. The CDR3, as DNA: TGCGCCAGCAGCTTGGAGTACAGGGGGCGTGAAAAACTGTTTTTT.

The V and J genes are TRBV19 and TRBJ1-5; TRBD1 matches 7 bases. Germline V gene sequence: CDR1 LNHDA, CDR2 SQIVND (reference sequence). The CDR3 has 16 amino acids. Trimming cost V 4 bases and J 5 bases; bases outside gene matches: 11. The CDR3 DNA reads TGTGCCAGTAGTAACCCCCGGGGAGGGGGCGATCAGCCCCAGCATTTT. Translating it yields CASSNPRGGGDQPQHF.

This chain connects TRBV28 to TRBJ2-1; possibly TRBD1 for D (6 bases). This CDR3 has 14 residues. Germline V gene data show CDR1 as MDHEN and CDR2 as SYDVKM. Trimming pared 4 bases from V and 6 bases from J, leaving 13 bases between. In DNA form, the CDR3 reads TGTGCCAGCAGTTCCCGGACAGCCTCCAATGAGCAGTTCTTC. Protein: CASSSRTASNEQFF.

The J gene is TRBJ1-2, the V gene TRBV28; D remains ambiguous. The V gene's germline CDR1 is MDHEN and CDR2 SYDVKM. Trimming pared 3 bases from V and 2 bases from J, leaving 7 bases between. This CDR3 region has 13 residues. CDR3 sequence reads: CASSLLYNYGYTF. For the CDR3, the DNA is TGTGCCAGCAGTTTGTTATACAACTATGGCTACACCTTC.